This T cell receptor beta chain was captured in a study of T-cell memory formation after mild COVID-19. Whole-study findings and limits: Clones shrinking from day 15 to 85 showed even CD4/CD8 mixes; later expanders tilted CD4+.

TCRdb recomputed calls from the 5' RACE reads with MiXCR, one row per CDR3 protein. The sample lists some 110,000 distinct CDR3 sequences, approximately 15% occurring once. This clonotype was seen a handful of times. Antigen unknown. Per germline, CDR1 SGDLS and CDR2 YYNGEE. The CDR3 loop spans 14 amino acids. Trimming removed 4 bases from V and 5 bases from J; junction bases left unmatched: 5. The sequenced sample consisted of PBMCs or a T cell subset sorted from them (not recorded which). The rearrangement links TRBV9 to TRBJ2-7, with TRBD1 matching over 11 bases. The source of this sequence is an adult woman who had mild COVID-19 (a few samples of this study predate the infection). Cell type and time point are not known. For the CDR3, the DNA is TGTGCCAGCAGCCCGGGACAGGGGGGGCACGAGCAGTACTTC. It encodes CASSPGQGGHEQYF.